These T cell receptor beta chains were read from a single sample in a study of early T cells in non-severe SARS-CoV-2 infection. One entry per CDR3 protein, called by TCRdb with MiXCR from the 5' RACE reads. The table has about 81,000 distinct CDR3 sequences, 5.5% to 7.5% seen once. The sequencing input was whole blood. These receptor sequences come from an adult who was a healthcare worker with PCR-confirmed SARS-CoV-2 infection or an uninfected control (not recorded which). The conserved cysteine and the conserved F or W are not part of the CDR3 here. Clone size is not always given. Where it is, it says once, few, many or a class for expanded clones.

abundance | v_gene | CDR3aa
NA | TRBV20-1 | SATHRDHPYNEQF
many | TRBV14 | ASSVVGEAF
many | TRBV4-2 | ASSQSVRDTGELF
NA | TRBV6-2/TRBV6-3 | ASSMGASPPYGYT
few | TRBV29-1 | SVLDRGDIQY
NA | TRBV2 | ASRANRQVTNQPQH
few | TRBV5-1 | ASSNGPNNSPLH
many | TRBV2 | ASSIGTRRVHEQY
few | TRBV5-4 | ASSFWGSEQY
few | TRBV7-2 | ASSLDRGRNSPLH
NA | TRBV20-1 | SAEDGDTEAF
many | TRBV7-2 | ASSLGTGKETQY
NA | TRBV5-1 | ASSLAFLADSYEQY
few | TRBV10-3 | AISETDNEQF
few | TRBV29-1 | STGQGAGEQY
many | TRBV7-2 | ASSLSGTDDQPQH
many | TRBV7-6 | ASSLGHQSNEQF
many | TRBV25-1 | ASSEYQYGYT
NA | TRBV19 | ASSIRGDNQPQH
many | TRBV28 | ASSHRDRGYSYEQY
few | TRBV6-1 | ASSEASAVYTEAF
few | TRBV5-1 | ASTKQDTGELF
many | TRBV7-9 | ASTLRTANTEAF
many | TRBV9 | ASSDPSREQY
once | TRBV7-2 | ASSFLQGNIQY